This TCR beta chain was captured in a study of patients and donors after allogeneic stem cell transplantation. Germline lookup yields CDR1 GTSNPN and CDR2 SVGIG (reference sequence). This CDR3 is 13 amino acids long. The V end lost 1 base, the J end lost 5 bases, and 9 bases lay between the germline ends. TCRdb used MiXCR to reprocess the RT-PCR reads, holding one entry per CDR3 protein. The table records roughly 880,000 distinct CDR3 sequences, 15% to 20% of them present only once. Material: blood, either unsorted or a sorted T cell fraction (not recorded which). The clonotype was recovered from a human donor who was either an allogeneic HSCT recipient or a stem cell or donor lymphocyte infusion donor (not recorded which). It is not recorded whose cells these are; they may come from a transplant donor. V and J are TRBV30 and TRBJ2-1; perhaps TRBD2 as D (5 bases). The CDR3 nucleotides are TGTGCCTGGAGTGCGACTACCAACAATGAGCAGTTCTTC. Its protein product is CAWSATTNNEQFF. The whole variable domain, filled in from reference TRBV30 and TRBJ2-1, reads SQTIHQWPATLVQPVGSPLSLECTVEGTSNPNLYWYRQAAGRGLQLLFYSVGIGQISSEVPQNLSASRPQDRQFILSSKKLLLSDSGFYLCAWSATTNNEQFFGPGTRLTVL.